These 20 T cell receptor beta chains came from one sample sequenced in a study of shared clonotypes between healthy human individuals. The protocol was immunoSEQ multiplex PCR, while the TCRdb copy is restricted to in-frame clones and leaves out a portion. Of about 510,000 clones in the sample, 60% to 80% were seen once. The sequenced sample consisted of PBMCs. These receptor sequences come from a woman between 40 and 50 years old in good health. Some clones in this sample may be carry-over from other donors' samples.

This rearrangement joins TRBV7-3 to TRBJ2-2, with 7 bases aligning to TRBD2. Germline CDR1 and CDR2: SGHTA and FQGTGA. The CDR3 loop spans 15 amino acids. With 3 bases clipped from V and 4 bases from J, the junction kept 5 bases outside the gene matches. This CDR3 reads CASSLAGVRTGELFF. CDR3 nucleotides: TGTGCCAGCAGCTTGGCGGGAGTACGCACCGGGGAGCTGTTTTTT. Combining the CDR3 with reference TRBV7-3 and TRBJ2-2 gives the whole variable domain GAGVSQTPSNKVTEKGKYVELRCDPISGHTALYWYRQSLGQGPEFLIYFQGTGAADDSGLPNDRFFAVRPEGSVSTLKIQRTERGDSAVYLCASSLAGVRTGELFFGEGSRLTVL.

The chain carries TRBV7-2 and TRBJ2-5; 8 bases agree with TRBD2. Losses at the gene ends were 4 bases for V and 3 bases for J; bases not matched to a gene: 4. Germline CDR1 and CDR2: SGHTA and FQGNSA. The CDR3 runs to 14 residues. The CDR3 DNA is TGTGCCAGCAGCTCGAGGACTAGCAAAGAGACCCAGTACTTC. Its translation: CASSSRTSKETQYF.

A few counts support this clone. The chain couples TRBV7-9 to TRBJ2-7, with 7 positions matching TRBD1. The CDR3 has 17 amino acids. V gave up 2 bases and J gave up 3 bases; unmatched junction bases: 13. From germline, CDR1 is SEHNR and CDR2 FQNEAQ (reference sequence). DNA of the CDR3: TGTGCCAGCAGCTTACCCCCTGTACAGGGGCCACACTACGAGCAGTACTTC. Its protein product is CASSLPPVQGPHYEQYF.

This clone was counted between two and nine times. V and J are TRBV5-4 and TRBJ2-6, with TRBD2 as a possible D gene (6 bases). Germline-derived CDR1 and CDR2 are SGHNT and YYREEE (reference sequence). The V end lost 5 bases, the J end lost 0 bases, and 12 bases lay between the germline ends. There are 16 residues in the CDR3. The CDR3 here is CASRGSGLSGANVLTF. CDR3 bases: TGTGCCAGCAGGGGCAGCGGGCTCTCTGGGGCCAACGTCCTGACTTTC.

The rearrangement joins TRBV4-3 to TRBJ2-1, with 9 bases fitting TRBD2. Germline-derived CDR1 and CDR2 are LGHNA and YSLEER. CDR3 length: 16 residues. V shed 4 bases, J shed 9 bases, and the junction held 13 bases outside the gene matches. CDR3 sequence: CASSPLLAGKQGEQFF. CDR3 in DNA: TGCGCCAGCAGCCCCCTGCTAGCGGGAAAACAGGGTGAGCAGTTCTTC.

This chain uses TRBV28 with TRBJ2-1; no clear D gene. This CDR3 spans 13 amino acids. V was pared by 1 base and J by 9 bases, with 10 bases between. Germline CDR1 MDHEN, CDR2 SYDVKM. The CDR3 is CASSLSFMSEQFF. Written as DNA, the CDR3 is TGTGCCAGCAGTTTATCCTTTATGAGTGAGCAGTTCTTC.

The chain joins TRBV7-9 to TRBJ2-7; 7 positions match TRBD1. Germline V lookup: CDR1 SEHNR, CDR2 FQNEAQ (reference sequence). The CDR3 contains 13 residues. The junction had 0 bases not matched to a gene; V was cut back by 2 bases and J by 2 bases. As DNA, the CDR3 is TGTGCCAGCAGCTTACAGGGGGCCTACGAGCAGTACTTC. Translated, it gives CASSLQGAYEQYF.

This clone occurred once. V gene TRBV10-2 combines with J gene TRBJ2-7; 8 bases fit TRBD2. The germline V gene encodes CDR1 WSHSY and CDR2 SAAADI. The CDR3 length is 16 residues. With V trimmed by 2 bases and J by 1 base, 7 bases remained unmatched. CDR3 sequence: CASSEASGSSSYEQYF. In DNA, the CDR3 is TGCGCCAGCAGTGAGGCAAGCGGGAGTAGTTCCTACGAGCAGTACTTC.

The V gene is TRBV4-1, the J gene TRBJ2-7, with D unresolved. The CDR3 is 19 residues long. CDR1 MGHRA and CDR2 YSYEKL come from the germline V gene. The V gene lost 0 bases and the J gene lost 0 bases, with 21 bases spanning the gap. Written as DNA, the CDR3 is TGCGCCAGCAGCCAAGAGATTTTATTAGGTCGACGAGTCTCCTACGAGCAGTACTTC. It yields the protein CASSQEILLGRRVSYEQYF.

The rearrangement uses TRBV5-4 and TRBJ2-7; 9 nucleotides agree with TRBD2. Germline V lookup: CDR1 SGHNT, CDR2 YYREEE (reference sequence). V dropped 0 bases and J dropped 4; count of bases not matched to a gene: 2. The CDR3 is made up of 14 amino acids. The CDR3 region has the DNA TGTGCCAGCAGCTTGGCGCTAGCGGGATACGAGCAGTACTTC. This translates into CASSLALAGYEQYF.

The chain employs TRBV7-9 and TRBJ2-7, with TRBD1 matching 7 bases. The length of the CDR3 is 13 residues. V shed 6 bases and J 3 bases; nucleotides not matched to a gene: 5. The V gene's germline CDR1 is SEHNR and CDR2 FQNEAQ (reference sequence). CDR3 bases: TGTGCCAGCAGGCCTACAGGGGTCTACGAGCAGTACTTC. Its translation: CASRPTGVYEQYF.

In the case of this clone: Within the sample, other DNA sequences also encode this same CDR3. The rearrangement links TRBV18 to TRBJ2-1, with 7 bases that match TRBD1. The CDR3 runs to 14 residues. Germline CDR1 is KGHSH and CDR2 is LQKENI. J was trimmed by 3 bases and V by 3 bases; bases with no gene match: 2. In DNA form, the CDR3 reads TGTGCCAGCTCACCCGGGGACAGCTACAATGAGCAGTTCTTC. Translating it yields CASSPGDSYNEQFF.

The chain recombines TRBV28 with TRBJ1-5; 9 bases match TRBD1. Germline loops: CDR1 MDHEN, CDR2 SYDVKM. The CDR3 extends over 18 amino acids. V shed 5 bases, J shed 0 bases, and the junction held 11 bases outside the gene matches. The CDR3 sequence is CASSTRQGGLPSNQPQHF. The CDR3 DNA follows: TGTGCCAGCAGTACCCGACAGGGGGGACTCCCTAGCAATCAGCCCCAGCATTTT.

The chain carries TRBV7-2 and TRBJ1-5, with D tentatively TRBD1 (5 bases). This CDR3 contains 16 residues. CDR1 is SGHTA, CDR2 FQGNSA, per germline. Trimming stripped 1 base from V and 0 bases from J, with 10 bases between. DNA of the CDR3: TGTGCCAGCAGCTTAGTGGGGGGAGATAGCAATCAGCCCCAGCATTTT. This encodes CASSLVGGDSNQPQHF.

Notes on this clone: A read error may produce the germline difference seen at one junction end. The genes are TRBV30 and TRBJ2-2, with D maybe TRBD2 (5 bases). The CDR3 has 13 residues. Germline V gene lookup returns CDR1 GTSNPN and CDR2 SVGIG (reference sequence). Here the CDR3 DNA reads TGTGCCTGGAGTGACCGGCGTGTCGGGGAGCCGTTTTTT. Protein product: CAWSDRRVGEPFF. Filled out from reference TRBV30 and TRBJ2-2, the complete variable domain reads SQTIHQWPATLVQPVGSPLSLECTVEGTSNPNLYWYRQAAGRGLQLLFYSVGIGQISSEVPQNLSASRPQDRQFILSSKKLLLSDSGFYLCAWSDRRVGEPFFGEGSRLTVL.

This chain links TRBV15 with TRBJ1-1; D remains ambiguous. The ends were cut back, 8 bases at V and 3 bases at J, with 13 bases in the middle. From germline, CDR1 is LNHNV and CDR2 YYDKDF (reference sequence). The CDR3 sequence is 13 residues long. DNA of the CDR3: TGTGCCACCGACCATGGCAGCCACACTGAAGCTTTCTTT. Translation: CATDHGSHTEAFF.

The chain employs TRBV4-2 and TRBJ2-1; 7 bases agree with TRBD2. Trimming removed 0 bases from V and 2 bases from J; junction bases left unmatched: 7. The CDR3 has 17 residues. Germline CDR1 reads LGHNA; CDR2 reads YNFKEQ. For the CDR3, the DNA is TGTGCCAGCAGCCAAGAGTCTAGCGGAGCCCCCTACAATGAGCAGTTCTTC. Its translation: CASSQESSGAPYNEQFF.

The genes are TRBV4-1 and TRBJ2-1; tentatively, D is TRBD2 (6 bases). V lost 1 base to trimming and J lost 5 bases, with 12 bases between them. The germline V gene encodes CDR1 MGHRA and CDR2 YSYEKL. The CDR3 length is 15 residues. CDR3 nucleotide sequence: TGCGCCAGCAGCCAAGGGCGGGGAAACAACAATGAGCAGTTCTTC. It codes for CASSQGRGNNNEQFF.

V and J are TRBV5-5 and TRBJ1-5; TRBD1 matches at 10 bases. Trimming cost V 4 bases and J 6 bases; bases outside gene matches: 7. There are 15 residues in the CDR3. Germline V lookup: CDR1 SGHKS, CDR2 YYEKEE (reference sequence). In nucleotides, the CDR3 is TGTGCCAGCAGCGCGGCCGGGACAGGGGTTCAGCCCCAGCATTTT. Protein sequence: CASSAAGTGVQPQHF.

This chain uses TRBV5-1 with TRBJ2-5; D possibly corresponds to TRBD2 (6 bases). The CDR3 spans 15 residues. V was pared by 0 bases and J by 5 bases, with 14 bases between. Germline values: CDR1 SGHRS, CDR2 YFSETQ. The CDR3 reads CASSLGRGAGETQYF. In DNA, the CDR3 is TGCGCCAGCAGCTTGGGACGGGGCGCGGGGGAGACCCAGTACTTC.